The TCR beta chain described here comes from a study of T-cell reconstitution after alpha-beta-depleted transplantation in children. Preparation of the TCRbeta library was carried out with unique molecular identifiers. MiXCR was run by TCRdb on the PCR reads, yielding one entry per CDR3 protein. The sample has 440,000 or so distinct CDR3 sequences, 43% seen once; the top ten hold 27%. This CDR3 is built from 17 residues. CDR1 and CDR2 (germline): SEHNR, FQNEAQ (reference sequence). Trimming removed 1 base at V and 4 bases at J, with 18 bases between. The chain couples TRBV7-9 to TRBJ2-3; tentatively, D is TRBD1 (6 bases). Sequenced material: PBMCs, taken before TCRalphabeta/CD19-depleted stem cell transplant. This sequence originates from a girl aged 2-10 years with aplastic anemia, due to receive a stem cell transplant. In nucleotides, the CDR3 is TGTGCCAGCAGCTTAGGTCTGGACACCAGGGGATCAGATACGCAGTATTTT. Translating gives CASSLGLDTRGSDTQYF.